This record covers a single T cell receptor (beta chain). Its antigen remains unknown. TCRdb's table, derived via immunoSEQ multiplex PCR, lists solely in-frame clones and lacks some. The data contain thousands of clones, just under 90% of them singletons. CDR1 is MNHEY and CDR2 is SVGAGI in the germline V gene. The V segment lost 6 bases and the J segment 7 bases; nucleotides outside the gene matches: 5. The CDR3 totals 14 residues. The record originates from a study of lymphopenia after photon versus proton radiotherapy. General observations from the study: Oligoclonal CD8+ Temra expansion after nadir drove photon patients' diversity drop. Under photons, naive T cells and diversity fell while effector/memory populations rose. In patients who died, overall survival fell as post-nadir TCR diversity dropped more.

The sequence derives from a man in his fifties or sixties with cholangiocarcinoma. Sequencing used peripheral blood, obtained from a patient treated with photon-based radiotherapy. The chain joins TRBV6-5 to TRBJ2-2; 10 bases map to TRBD1. The CDR3 region has the DNA TGTGCCAGCAGACGGACAGGGGGGGTCGGGGAGCTGTTTTTT. Encoded protein: CASRRTGGVGELFF.